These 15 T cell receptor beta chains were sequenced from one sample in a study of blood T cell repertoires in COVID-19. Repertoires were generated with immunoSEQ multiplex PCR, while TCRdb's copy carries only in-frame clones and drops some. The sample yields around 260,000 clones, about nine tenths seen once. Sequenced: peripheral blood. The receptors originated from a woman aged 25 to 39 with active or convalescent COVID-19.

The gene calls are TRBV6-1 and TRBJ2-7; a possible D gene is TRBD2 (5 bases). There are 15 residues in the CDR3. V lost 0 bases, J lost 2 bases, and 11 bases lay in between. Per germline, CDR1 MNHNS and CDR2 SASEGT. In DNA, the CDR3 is TGTGCCAGCAGTGAAGCTGGTGGGAGAACCTACGAGCAGTACTTC. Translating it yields CASSEAGGRTYEQYF.

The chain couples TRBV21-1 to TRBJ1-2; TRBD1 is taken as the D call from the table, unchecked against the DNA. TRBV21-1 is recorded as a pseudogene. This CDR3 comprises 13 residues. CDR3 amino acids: CASSIQGSDGYTF. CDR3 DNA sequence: TGTGCCAGCAGCATACAGGGGTCGGATGGCTACACCTTC.

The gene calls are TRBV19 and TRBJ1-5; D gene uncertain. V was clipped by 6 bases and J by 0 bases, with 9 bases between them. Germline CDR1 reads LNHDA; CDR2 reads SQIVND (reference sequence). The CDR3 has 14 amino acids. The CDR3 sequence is CASSPGTSNQPQHF. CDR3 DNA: TGTGCCAGTAGCCCTGGCACTAGCAATCAGCCCCAGCATTTT. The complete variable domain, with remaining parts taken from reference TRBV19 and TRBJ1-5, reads DGGITQSPKYLFRKEGQNVTLSCEQNLNHDAMYWYRQDPGQGLRLIYYSQIVNDFQKGDIAEGYSVSREKKESFPLTVTSAQKNPTAFYLCASSPGTSNQPQHFGDGTRLSIL.

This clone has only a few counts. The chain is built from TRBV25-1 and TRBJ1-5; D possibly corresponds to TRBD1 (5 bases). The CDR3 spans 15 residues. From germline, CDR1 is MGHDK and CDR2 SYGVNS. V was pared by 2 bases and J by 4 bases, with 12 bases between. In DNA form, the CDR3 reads TGTGCCAGCAGTGAAGGGGGGACTACAAATCAGCCCCAGCATTTT. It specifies CASSEGGTTNQPQHF.

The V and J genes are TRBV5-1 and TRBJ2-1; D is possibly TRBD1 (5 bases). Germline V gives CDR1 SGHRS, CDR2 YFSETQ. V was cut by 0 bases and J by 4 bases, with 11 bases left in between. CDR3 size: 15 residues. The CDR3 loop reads CASSLGFAGYNEQFF. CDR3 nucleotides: TGCGCCAGCAGCTTGGGGTTCGCAGGGTACAATGAGCAGTTCTTC.

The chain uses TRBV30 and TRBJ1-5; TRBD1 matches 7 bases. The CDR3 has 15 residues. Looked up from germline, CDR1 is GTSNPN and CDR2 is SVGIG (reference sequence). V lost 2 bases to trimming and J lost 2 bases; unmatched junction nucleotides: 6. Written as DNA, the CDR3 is TGTGCCTGGAGTAGAATAGGGGGCGGCAATCAGCCCCAGCATTTT. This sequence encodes CAWSRIGGGNQPQHF.

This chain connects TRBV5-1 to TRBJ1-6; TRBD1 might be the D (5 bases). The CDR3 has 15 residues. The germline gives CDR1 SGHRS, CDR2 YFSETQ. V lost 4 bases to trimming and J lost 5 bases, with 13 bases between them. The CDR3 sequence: CASSPGLEHNSPLHF. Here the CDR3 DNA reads TGCGCCAGCAGCCCGGGACTCGAACATAATTCACCCCTCCACTTT.

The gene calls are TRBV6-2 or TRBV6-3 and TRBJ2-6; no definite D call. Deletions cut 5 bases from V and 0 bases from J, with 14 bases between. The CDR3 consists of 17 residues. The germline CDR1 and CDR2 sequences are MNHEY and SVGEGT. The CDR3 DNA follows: TGTGCCAGCAGTCCAGCGCCGTTTAGCTCTGGGGCCAACGTCCTGACTTTC. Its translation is CASSPAPFSSGANVLTF.

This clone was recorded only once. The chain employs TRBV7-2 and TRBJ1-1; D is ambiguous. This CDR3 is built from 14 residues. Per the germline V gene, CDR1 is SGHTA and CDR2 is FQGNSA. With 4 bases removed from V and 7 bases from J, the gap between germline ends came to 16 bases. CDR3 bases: TGTGCCAGCAGCTCCCTGCGGGGATCAGATGAAGCTTTCTTT. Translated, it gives CASSSLRGSDEAFF. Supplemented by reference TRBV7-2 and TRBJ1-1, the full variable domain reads GAGVSQSPSNKVTEKGKDVELRCDPISGHTALYWYRQSLGQGLEFLIYFQGNSAPDKSGLPSDRFSAERTGGSVSTLTIQRTQQEDSAVYLCASSSLRGSDEAFFGQGTRLTVV.

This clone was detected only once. In DNA form, the CDR3 reads TGTGCCTGTACGGGTAGCTCCTCTGGAAACACCATATATTTT. This translates into CACTGSSSGNTIYF. The genes are TRBV28 and TRBJ1-3; D is ambiguous. There are 14 residues in the CDR3. CDR1 MDHEN and CDR2 SYDVKM come from the germline V gene. V gave up 11 bases and J gave up 0 bases, with 14 bases separating them.

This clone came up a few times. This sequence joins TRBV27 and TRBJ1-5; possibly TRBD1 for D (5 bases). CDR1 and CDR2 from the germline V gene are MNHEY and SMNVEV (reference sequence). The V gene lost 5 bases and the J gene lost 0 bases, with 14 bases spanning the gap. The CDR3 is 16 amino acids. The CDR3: CASSVNGGSSNQPQHF. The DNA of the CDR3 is TGTGCCAGCAGTGTAAACGGGGGAAGTAGCAATCAGCCCCAGCATTTT.

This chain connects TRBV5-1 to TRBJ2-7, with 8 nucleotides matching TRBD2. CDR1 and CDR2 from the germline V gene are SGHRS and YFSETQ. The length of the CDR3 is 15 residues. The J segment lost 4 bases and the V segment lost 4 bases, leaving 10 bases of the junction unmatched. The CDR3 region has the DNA TGCGCCAGCAGCGTTCTCGGGACTAGATCTTACGAGCAGTACTTC. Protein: CASSVLGTRSYEQYF.

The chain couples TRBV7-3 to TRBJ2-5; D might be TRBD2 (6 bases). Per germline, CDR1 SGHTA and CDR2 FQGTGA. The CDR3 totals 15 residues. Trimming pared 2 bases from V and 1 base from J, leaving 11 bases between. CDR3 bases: TGTGCCAGCAGCTTATTCCGGGGGTCCCAAGAGACCCAGTACTTC. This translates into CASSLFRGSQETQYF. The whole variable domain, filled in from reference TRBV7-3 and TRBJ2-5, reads GAGVSQTPSNKVTEKGKYVELRCDPISGHTALYWYRQSLGQGPEFLIYFQGTGAADDSGLPNDRFFAVRPEGSVSTLKIQRTERGDSAVYLCASSLFRGSQETQYFGPGTRLLVL.

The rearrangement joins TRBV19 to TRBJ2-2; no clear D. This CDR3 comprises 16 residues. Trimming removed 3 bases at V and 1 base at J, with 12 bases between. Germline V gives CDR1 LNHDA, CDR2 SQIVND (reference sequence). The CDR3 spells CASSMPSAWNTGELFF. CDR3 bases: TGTGCCAGTAGTATGCCGTCAGCGTGGAACACCGGGGAGCTGTTTTTT. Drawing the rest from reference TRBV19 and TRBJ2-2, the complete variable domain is DGGITQSPKYLFRKEGQNVTLSCEQNLNHDAMYWYRQDPGQGLRLIYYSQIVNDFQKGDIAEGYSVSREKKESFPLTVTSAQKNPTAFYLCASSMPSAWNTGELFFGEGSRLTVL.

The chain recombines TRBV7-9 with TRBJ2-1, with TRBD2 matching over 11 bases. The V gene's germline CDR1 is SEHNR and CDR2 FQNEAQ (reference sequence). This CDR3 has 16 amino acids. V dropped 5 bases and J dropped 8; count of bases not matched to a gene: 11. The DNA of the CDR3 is TGTGCCAGCAGCATGACTAGCGGGGCCACTGCGGATGAGCAGTTCTTC. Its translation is CASSMTSGATADEQFF.